Listed below are T cell receptor beta chains from one sample, sequenced in a study of blood T cell repertoires in COVID-19. Assay: immunoSEQ multiplex PCR; the TCRdb copy retains only in-frame clones and omits some. The sample has roughly 100,000 clones, 70% to 80% seen once. The sequenced sample consisted of peripheral blood. These TCRs come from a man between 60 and 75 years old with active or convalescent COVID-19. CDR3s include the opening cysteine and the closing phenylalanine or tryptophan. A D gene is named only where the DNA matches it firmly. Size is omitted from some rows. Given values are once, few, many or a class for expanded clones.

clone_size: -
cdr3_length: 18
j_call: TRBJ2-1
v_call: TRBV4-3
d_call: TRBD2
cdr3_aa: CASSQDPLLAGVGNEQFF
cdr3_nt: TGCGCCAGCAGCCAAGATCCCCTCCTAGCGGGAGTGGGCAATGAGCAGTTCTTC

clone_size: -
cdr3_length: 13
j_call: TRBJ2-3
v_call: TRBV12-3/TRBV12-4
d_call: -
cdr3_aa: CASSSLASDTQYF
cdr3_nt: TGTGCCAGCAGTTCATTAGCGTCGGATACGCAGTATTTT

clone_size: -
cdr3_length: 13
j_call: TRBJ2-7
v_call: TRBV7-9
d_call: -
cdr3_aa: CASSSFEGYEQYF
cdr3_nt: TGTGCCAGCAGCTCATTCGAGGGCTACGAGCAGTACTTC

clone_size: -
cdr3_length: 12
j_call: TRBJ2-1
v_call: TRBV12-3/TRBV12-4
d_call: -
cdr3_aa: CASSPPGNEQFF
cdr3_nt: TGTGCCAGCAGTCCCCCCGGGAATGAGCAGTTCTTC

clone_size: medium-sized
cdr3_length: 18
j_call: TRBJ2-6
v_call: TRBV6-6
d_call: TRBD1
cdr3_aa: CASSPRQGRGSGANVLTF
cdr3_nt: TGTGCCAGCAGTCCCAGACAGGGTAGGGGCTCTGGGGCCAACGTCCTGACTTTC

clone_size: once
cdr3_length: 15
j_call: TRBJ1-6
v_call: TRBV7-9
d_call: -
cdr3_aa: CASRDGGLEGSPLHF
cdr3_nt: TGTGCCAGCCGGGATGGGGGCCTTGAGGGCTCACCCCTCCACTTT

clone_size: -
cdr3_length: 14
j_call: TRBJ2-7
v_call: TRBV2
d_call: -
cdr3_aa: CASSGWNRANEQYF
cdr3_nt: TGTGCCAGCAGTGGTTGGAACAGGGCCAACGAGCAGTACTTC

clone_size: -
cdr3_length: 16
j_call: TRBJ1-5
v_call: TRBV6-2/TRBV6-3
d_call: TRBD1
cdr3_aa: CASSPGQGGGNQPQHF
cdr3_nt: TGTGCCAGCAGCCCTGGACAGGGGGGGGGCAATCAGCCCCAGCATTTT

clone_size: -
cdr3_length: 15
j_call: TRBJ2-3
v_call: TRBV7-2
d_call: TRBD2
cdr3_aa: CASSSGLAVTDTQYF
cdr3_nt: TGTGCCAGCAGCTCCGGACTAGCGGTCACAGATACGCAGTATTTT

clone_size: -
cdr3_length: 14
j_call: TRBJ2-1
v_call: TRBV11-2
d_call: TRBD2
cdr3_aa: CASSQGTSVNEQFF
cdr3_nt: TGTGCCAGCAGTCAAGGGACTAGTGTCAATGAGCAGTTCTTC

clone_size: few
cdr3_length: 14
j_call: TRBJ1-4
v_call: TRBV28
d_call: TRBD1
cdr3_aa: CASTRTGSREKLFF
cdr3_nt: TGTGCCAGCACCAGGACAGGGTCGAGAGAAAAACTGTTTTTT

clone_size: -
cdr3_length: 13
j_call: TRBJ2-7
v_call: TRBV7-6
d_call: -
cdr3_aa: CASSLEGGAEQYF
cdr3_nt: TGTGCCAGCAGCTTAGAAGGGGGGGCCGAGCAGTACTTC

clone_size: -
cdr3_length: 14
j_call: TRBJ2-1
v_call: TRBV28
d_call: TRBD1
cdr3_aa: CASTLIDRDNEQFF
cdr3_nt: TGTGCCAGCACCTTGATTGACAGGGACAATGAGCAGTTCTTC

clone_size: -
cdr3_length: 15
j_call: TRBJ2-1
v_call: TRBV9
d_call: TRBD2
cdr3_aa: CASSHKAGGHNEQFF
cdr3_nt: TGTGCCAGCAGCCATAAGGCGGGAGGACACAATGAGCAGTTCTTC

clone_size: -
cdr3_length: 16
j_call: TRBJ2-4
v_call: TRBV18
d_call: TRBD2
cdr3_aa: CASSPGGTSGRNIQYF
cdr3_nt: TGTGCCAGCTCACCAGGGGGGACTAGCGGGAGGAACATTCAGTACTTC

clone_size: -
cdr3_length: 15
j_call: TRBJ2-1
v_call: TRBV9
d_call: -
cdr3_aa: CASSADLLTGNEQFF
cdr3_nt: TGTGCCAGCAGCGCTGACTTGTTAACCGGGAATGAGCAGTTCTTC

clone_size: few
cdr3_length: 20
j_call: TRBJ2-1
v_call: TRBV5-1
d_call: TRBD2
cdr3_aa: CASSSGLAGGIPGPYNEQFF
cdr3_nt: TGCGCCAGCAGCTCGGGATTAGCGGGAGGAATCCCGGGACCTTACAATGAGCAGTTCTTC

clone_size: -
cdr3_length: 13
j_call: TRBJ1-1
v_call: TRBV2
d_call: -
cdr3_aa: CASSGEMRTEAFF
cdr3_nt: TGTGCCAGCAGTGGTGAAATGAGAACTGAAGCTTTCTTT

clone_size: -
cdr3_length: 15
j_call: TRBJ1-6
v_call: TRBV14
d_call: -
cdr3_aa: CASSQYSTDNSPLHF
cdr3_nt: TGTGCCAGCAGCCAATATTCTACAGATAATTCACCCCTCCACTTT

clone_size: -
cdr3_length: 17
j_call: TRBJ1-5
v_call: TRBV4-1
d_call: -
cdr3_aa: CASSPWTNQRGDQPQHF
cdr3_nt: TGCGCCAGCAGCCCCTGGACTAATCAACGTGGGGATCAGCCCCAGCATTTT

clone_size: -
cdr3_length: 13
j_call: TRBJ1-1
v_call: TRBV7-2
d_call: -
cdr3_aa: CASSLQYGTEAFF
cdr3_nt: TGTGCCAGCAGCTTACAGTACGGGACAGAAGCTTTCTTT

clone_size: -
cdr3_length: 13
j_call: TRBJ2-3
v_call: TRBV6-5
d_call: -
cdr3_aa: CASRGPGTDTQYF
cdr3_nt: TGTGCCAGCAGGGGCCCCGGCACAGATACGCAGTATTTT

clone_size: once
cdr3_length: 16
j_call: TRBJ1-4
v_call: TRBV6-5
d_call: TRBD1
cdr3_aa: CASSYDRGPTNEKLFF
cdr3_nt: TGTGCCAGCAGTTATGACAGGGGCCCAACTAATGAAAAACTGTTTTTT

clone_size: once
cdr3_length: 14
j_call: TRBJ2-3
v_call: TRBV11-2
d_call: -
cdr3_aa: CASSLSLPTDTQYF
cdr3_nt: TGTGCCAGCAGCTTGAGCCTTCCTACAGATACGCAGTATTTT

clone_size: -
cdr3_length: 15
j_call: TRBJ2-7
v_call: TRBV28
d_call: TRBD2
cdr3_aa: CASRPASGGSYEQYF
cdr3_nt: TGTGCCAGCAGGCCAGCTAGCGGGGGTTCCTACGAGCAGTACTTC

clone_size: few
cdr3_length: 12
j_call: TRBJ2-5
v_call: TRBV6-6
d_call: -
cdr3_aa: CASSPRVETQYF
cdr3_nt: TGTGCCAGCAGTCCCAGGGTTGAGACCCAGTACTTC

clone_size: -
cdr3_length: 16
j_call: TRBJ2-4
v_call: TRBV6-2/TRBV6-3
d_call: TRBD2
cdr3_aa: CASSLPGLAGRDIQYF
cdr3_nt: TGTGCCAGCAGTTTACCGGGACTAGCGGGAAGGGACATTCAGTACTTC